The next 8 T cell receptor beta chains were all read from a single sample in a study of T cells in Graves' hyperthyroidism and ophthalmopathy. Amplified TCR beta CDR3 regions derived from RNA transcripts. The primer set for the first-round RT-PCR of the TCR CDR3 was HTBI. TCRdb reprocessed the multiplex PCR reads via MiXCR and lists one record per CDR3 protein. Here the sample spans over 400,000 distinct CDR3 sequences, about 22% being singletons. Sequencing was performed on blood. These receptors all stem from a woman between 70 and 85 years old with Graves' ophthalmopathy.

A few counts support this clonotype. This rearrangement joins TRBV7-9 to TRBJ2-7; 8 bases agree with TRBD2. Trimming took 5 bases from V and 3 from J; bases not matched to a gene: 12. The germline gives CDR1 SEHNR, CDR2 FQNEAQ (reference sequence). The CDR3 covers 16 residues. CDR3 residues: CASSPAGSGIIYEQYF. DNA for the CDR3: TGTGCCAGCAGCCCCGCTGGTAGCGGGATAATCTACGAGCAGTACTTC.

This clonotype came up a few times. In DNA form, the CDR3 reads TGTGCCAGCAGCCGCGGGGGTGATTCACCCCTCCACTTT. Its translation: CASSRGGDSPLHF. The V gene is TRBV7-9, the J gene TRBJ1-6; D might be TRBD1 (5 bases). Germline V lookup: CDR1 SEHNR, CDR2 FQNEAQ (reference sequence). V lost 5 bases to trimming and J lost 8 bases, with 10 bases between them. CDR3 size: 13 residues.

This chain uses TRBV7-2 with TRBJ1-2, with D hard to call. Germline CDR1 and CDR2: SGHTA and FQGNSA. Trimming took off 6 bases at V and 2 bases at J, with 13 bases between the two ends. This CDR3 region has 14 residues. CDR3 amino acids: CASRRQDSNYGYTF. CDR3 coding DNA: TGTGCCAGCAGGAGGCAGGACTCGAACTATGGCTACACCTTC.

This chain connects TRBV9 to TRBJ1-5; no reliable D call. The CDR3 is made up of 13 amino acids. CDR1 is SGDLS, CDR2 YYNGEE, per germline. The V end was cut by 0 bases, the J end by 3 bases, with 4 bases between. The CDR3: CASSVGHNQPQHF. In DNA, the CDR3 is TGTGCCAGCAGCGTAGGTCACAATCAGCCCCAGCATTTT.

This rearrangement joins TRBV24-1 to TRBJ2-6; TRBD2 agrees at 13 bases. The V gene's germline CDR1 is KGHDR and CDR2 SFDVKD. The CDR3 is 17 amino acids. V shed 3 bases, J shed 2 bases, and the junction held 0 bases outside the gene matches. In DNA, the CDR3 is TGTGCCACCAGTGATGGGACTAGCGGGACTGGGGCCAACGTCCTGACTTTC. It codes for CATSDGTSGTGANVLTF.

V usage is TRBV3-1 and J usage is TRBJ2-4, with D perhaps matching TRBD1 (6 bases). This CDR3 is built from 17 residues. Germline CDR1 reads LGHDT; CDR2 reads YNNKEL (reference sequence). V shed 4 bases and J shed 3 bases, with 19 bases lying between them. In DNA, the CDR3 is TGTGCCAGCAGCCCCCAAGGTTCAGGGGTTGGCAAAAACATTCAGTACTTC. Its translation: CASSPQGSGVGKNIQYF.

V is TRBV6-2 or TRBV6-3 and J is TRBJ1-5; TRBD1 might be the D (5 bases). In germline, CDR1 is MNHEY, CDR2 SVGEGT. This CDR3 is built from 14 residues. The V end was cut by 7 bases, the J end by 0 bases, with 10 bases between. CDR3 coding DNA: TGTGCCAGCAAGGCGACAGATAGCAATCAGCCCCAGCATTTT. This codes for CASKATDSNQPQHF.

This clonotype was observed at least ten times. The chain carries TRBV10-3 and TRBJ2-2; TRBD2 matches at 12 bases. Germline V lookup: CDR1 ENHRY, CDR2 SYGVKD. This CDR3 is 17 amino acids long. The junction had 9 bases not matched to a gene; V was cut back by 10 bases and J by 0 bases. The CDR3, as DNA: TGTGCCAGCCAACTGACTAGCGGGAGAGCGAACACCGGGGAGCTGTTTTTT. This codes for CASQLTSGRANTGELFF.